A selection of T cell receptor beta chains follows, all from one sample in a study of shared clonotypes between healthy human individuals. Sequenced by immunoSEQ multiplex PCR; TCRdb stores in-frame clones only, minus some. In the table there are more than 600,000 clones, about 91% of which are singletons. Sequencing was done on a sample of naive CD8+ T cells sorted from blood. The source of these receptors is a man between 25 and 39 years old in good health. CDR3s include the opening cysteine and the closing phenylalanine or tryptophan. The D gene is left open where the match is weak. Size tells how often a clone was seen (once, few, many) or the class of an expanded clone, and some rows leave it out.

d_gene | j_gene | len | abundance | v_gene | CDR3aa | CDR3nt
- | TRBJ2-7 | 14 | - | TRBV7-8 | CASSLVDAVYEQYF | TGTGCCAGCAGCTTAGTCGACGCCGTCTACGAGCAGTACTTC
- | TRBJ2-7 | 14 | - | TRBV2 | CASSRVRDGNEQYF | TGTGCCAGCAGTCGAGTCAGGGACGGCAACGAGCAGTACTTC
TRBD2 | TRBJ2-7 | 15 | - | TRBV28 | CASSSPRLADYEQYF | TGTGCCAGCAGTTCCCCTAGACTAGCGGACTACGAGCAGTACTTC
- | TRBJ2-1 | 15 | - | TRBV27 | CASSLWSGTNNEQFF | TGTGCCAGCAGTTTATGGAGCGGGACAAACAATGAGCAGTTCTTC
TRBD1 | TRBJ2-7 | 13 | - | TRBV15 | CATSSRQGYEQYF | TGTGCCACCAGCAGTCGACAGGGTTACGAGCAGTACTTC
TRBD1 | TRBJ2-7 | 16 | - | TRBV7-8 | CASSGVTGSFSYEQYF | TGTGCCAGCAGCGGGGTGACAGGGTCATTCTCCTACGAGCAGTACTTC
- | TRBJ2-1 | 15 | - | TRBV7-2 | CASSSPGRTYNEQFF | TGTGCCAGCAGCAGCCCGGGACGCACCTACAATGAGCAGTTCTTC
TRBD1 | TRBJ2-7 | 18 | - | TRBV5-4 | CASSLGYPQGASSYEQYF | TGTGCCAGCAGCTTGGGTTATCCCCAGGGGGCTAGCTCCTACGAGCAGTACTTC
TRBD1 | TRBJ2-1 | 15 | - | TRBV2 | CATRGGTGSYNEQFF | TGTGCCACGAGAGGAGGGACAGGGTCCTACAATGAGCAGTTCTTC
TRBD1 | TRBJ2-5 | 14 | - | TRBV5-8 | CASSPGQGRETQYF | TGTGCCAGCAGCCCCGGACAGGGACGAGAGACCCAGTACTTC
TRBD1 | TRBJ2-1 | 13 | - | TRBV9 | CASSGRTGSEQFF | TGTGCCAGCAGCGGCCGGACAGGGTCTGAGCAGTTCTTC
TRBD2 | TRBJ2-7 | 14 | - | TRBV7-8 | CASSFREESYEQYF | TGTGCCAGCAGTTTTCGGGAGGAATCCTACGAGCAGTACTTC
TRBD2 | TRBJ2-7 | 15 | - | TRBV29-1 | CSVEARSGSSDEQYF | TGCAGCGTTGAAGCTCGTAGCGGGAGCTCTGACGAGCAGTACTTC
- | TRBJ2-1 | 11 | once | TRBV11-2 | CASSFLGEQFF | TGTGCCAGCAGCTTTTTGGGTGAGCAGTTCTTC
TRBD2 | TRBJ2-3 | 18 | - | TRBV28 | CASSFLLAGGPPADTQYF | TGTGCCAGCAGTTTTCTGCTAGCGGGAGGCCCACCGGCGGATACGCAGTATTTT
TRBD1 | TRBJ2-2 | 14 | - | TRBV9 | CASTQTGVTGELFF | TGTGCCAGCACCCAGACAGGGGTCACCGGGGAGCTGTTTTTT
- | TRBJ2-7 | 16 | once | TRBV4-1 | CASSQLAGSPSYEQYF | TGCGCCAGCAGCCAATTGGCCGGGAGCCCTTCCTACGAGCAGTACTTC
TRBD2 | TRBJ2-2 | 14 | - | TRBV27 | CASRGGYPTGELFF | TGTGCCAGCAGGGGGGGGTACCCAACCGGGGAGCTGTTTTTT
- | TRBJ2-3 | 15 | - | TRBV27 | CASSLYLGRTDTQYF | TGTGCCAGCAGTTTATACCTCGGGCGCACAGATACGCAGTATTTT
- | TRBJ2-7 | 10 | - | TRBV20-1 | CSGQSGEQYF | TGCAGTGGTCAGTCGGGGGAGCAGTACTTC
TRBD2 | TRBJ2-5 | 18 | - | TRBV13 | CASSHQGLAGGPGETQYF | TGTGCCAGCAGCCATCAGGGGCTAGCGGGAGGGCCTGGTGAGACCCAGTACTTC
TRBD2 | TRBJ2-2 | 18 | - | TRBV11-2 | CASSLGDGTTINTGELFF | TGTGCCAGCAGCTTAGGGGATGGGACTACAATAAACACCGGGGAGCTGTTTTTT
- | TRBJ2-7 | 15 | once | TRBV7-9 | CASSLGVGLVYEQYF | TGTGCCAGCAGCTTAGGTGTGGGGCTTGTGTACGAGCAGTACTTC
- | TRBJ2-7 | 16 | - | TRBV10-3 | CAISAESSRIFYEQYF | TGTGCCATCAGTGCAGAGTCTAGCCGCATATTTTACGAGCAGTACTTC
TRBD1 | TRBJ2-7 | 14 | - | TRBV5-4 | CASSPGQGPGEQYF | TGTGCCAGCAGCCCTGGACAGGGCCCAGGCGAGCAGTACTTC
TRBD1 | TRBJ1-5 | 15 | - | TRBV6-4 | CASSEGQGADQPQHF | TGTGCCAGCAGCGAAGGACAGGGGGCTGATCAGCCCCAGCATTTT
TRBD2 | TRBJ2-3 | 17 | - | TRBV4-3 | CASSQVMAGDSTDTQYF | TGCGCCAGCAGCCAAGTAATGGCGGGGGATAGCACAGATACGCAGTATTTT
- | TRBJ1-1 | 14 | - | TRBV27 | CASSLTSGLTEAFF | TGTGCCAGCAGTCTAACCTCAGGGCTGACTGAAGCTTTCTTT
TRBD1 | TRBJ1-1 | 15 | - | TRBV4-1 | CASSVTGTGNTEAFF | TGCGCCAGCAGCGTGACAGGGACGGGGAACACTGAAGCTTTCTTT
- | TRBJ2-7 | 16 | - | TRBV14 | CASSSRRGLRSYEQYF | TGTGCCAGCAGCTCGAGGAGGGGGCTTCGTTCCTACGAGCAGTACTTC
TRBD1 | TRBJ1-1 | 16 | - | TRBV29-1 | CSVEDETGLVNTEAFF | TGCAGCGTTGAAGATGAGACAGGGCTAGTGAACACTGAAGCTTTCTTT
TRBD2 | TRBJ2-1 | 19 | - | TRBV27 | CASSLLGAGFDVWYNEQFF | TGTGCCAGCAGTTTATTGGGAGCGGGATTTGATGTATGGTACAATGAGCAGTTCTTC
- | TRBJ2-1 | 20 | - | TRBV2 | CASSDGWGGGADTRYNEQFF | TGTGCCAGCAGTGATGGCTGGGGAGGTGGCGCGGACACCCGATACAATGAGCAGTTCTTC
- | TRBJ1-2 | 13 | - | TRBV6-5 | CASSYSNGDGYTF | TGTGCCAGCAGTTACTCGAACGGGGATGGCTACACCTTC
TRBD1 | TRBJ1-2 | 14 | - | TRBV4-1 | CASSLKTGGSGYTF | TGCGCCAGCAGCCTAAAGACAGGGGGAAGCGGCTACACCTTC
- | TRBJ2-1 | 11 | - | TRBV6-6 | CAGATYNEQFF | TGTGCCGGGGCGACCTACAATGAGCAGTTCTTC
- | TRBJ2-7 | 14 | - | TRBV28 | CASSLNRSGREQYF | TGTGCCAGCAGTTTGAACAGGTCGGGGCGTGAGCAGTACTTC
TRBD2 | TRBJ2-1 | 18 | few | TRBV25-1 | CASSEGASGKHSYNEQFF | TGTGCCAGCAGTGAGGGGGCTAGCGGGAAACACTCCTACAATGAGCAGTTCTTC
- | TRBJ1-5 | 15 | few | TRBV7-4 | CASLPAYDSNQPQHF | TGTGCCAGCTTGCCCGCGTATGATAGCAATCAGCCCCAGCATTTT
- | TRBJ1-2 | 15 | - | TRBV7-9 | CASSFPDGSNYGYTF | TGTGCCAGCAGCTTCCCGGACGGTTCTAACTATGGCTACACCTTC